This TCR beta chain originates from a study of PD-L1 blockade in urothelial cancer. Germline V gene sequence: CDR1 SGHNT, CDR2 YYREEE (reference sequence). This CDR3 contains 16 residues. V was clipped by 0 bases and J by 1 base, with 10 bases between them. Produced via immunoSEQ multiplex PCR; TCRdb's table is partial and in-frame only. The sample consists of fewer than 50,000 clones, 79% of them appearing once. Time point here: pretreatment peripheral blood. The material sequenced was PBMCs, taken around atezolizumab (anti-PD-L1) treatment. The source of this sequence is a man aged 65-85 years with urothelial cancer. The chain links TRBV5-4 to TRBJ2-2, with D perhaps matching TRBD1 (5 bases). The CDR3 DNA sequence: TGTGCCAGCAGCTTGGGGATAGGGGAGAACACCGGGGAGCTGTTTTTT. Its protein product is CASSLGIGENTGELFF. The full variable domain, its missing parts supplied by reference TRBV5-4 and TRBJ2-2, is ETGVTQSPTHLIKTRGQQVTLRCSSQSGHNTVSWYQQALGQGPQFIFQYYREEENGRGNFPPRFSGLQFPNYSSELNVNALELDDSALYLCASSLGIGENTGELFFGEGSRLTVL.